The 20 T cell receptor beta chains presented below share a single source sample, sequenced in a study of CD8+ T cells in alopecia areata. Sequencing relied on a cDNA template that was reverse transcribed from extracted RNA. TCRdb's copy holds only in-frame clones and misses some; the assay was immunoSEQ multiplex PCR. This sample includes 200,000 to 300,000 clones with no singletons; its ten biggest clones take up 1.2%. The study sorted pooled cutaneous lymph node cells by CD4, CD8alpha, NKG2D, NKG2ACE and other markers. The sample comprised CD4+ T cells sorted from a lymph node. The receptors derive from a C3H/HeJ mouse with alopecia areata. The strain bears MHC haplotype H2-k.

This clone was recorded a few times. Gene labels here are mouse ones. The read halts 4 residues ahead of the CDR3 end, with the missing end drawn from the germline J gene. The chain recombines TRBV1 with TRBJ2-1, with 7 bases that match TRBD2. Germline V gene data show CDR1 as NSQYPW and CDR2 as LRSPGD (reference sequence). This CDR3 is built from 15 residues. Germline trimming cut 0 bases from V and 6 bases from J; bases unmatched to any gene: 5. Here the CDR3 reads CTCSADWGRVAEQFF. Incomplete CDR3 DNA: TGCACCTGCAGTGCAGACTGGGGGAGGGTTGCT.

A word on this clone: Gene names and germline match the mouse. The read terminates 4 residues before the CDR3 end, so the remaining end is supplied by the germline J gene. The same CDR3 is also encoded by other DNA sequences in this sample. V and J are TRBV13-3 and TRBJ2-3; tentatively, D is TRBD2 (5 bases). CDR1 and CDR2 from the germline V gene are NNHDY and SYVADS. Trimming left V 5 bases short and J 0 bases short, with 7 bases between. The CDR3 is made up of 13 amino acids. Partial CDR3 DNA: TGTGCCAGCAGAAGACTGAGTGCAGAA. Amino acids: CASRRLSAE. The CDR3 reads in full as CASRRLSAETLYF.

A few counts support this clone. Gene names are mouse gene names. Incomplete CDR3 DNA: TGCACCTGCAGTGCAGATCCGACAGGGGCGGGTGCAGAA. It encodes CTCSADPTGAGAE. The full CDR3 sequence reads CTCSADPTGAGAETLYF. The V call is TRBV1, the J call TRBJ2-3, with 8 bases matching TRBD1. Read coverage stops 4 residues before the CDR3 terminus; the germline J gene supplies the remainder. There are 17 residues in the CDR3. Germline V lookup: CDR1 NSQYPW, CDR2 LRSPGD (reference sequence). Trimming took 0 bases from V and 1 from J; bases not matched to a gene: 6.

The sample holds a few counts of this clone. Gene names are the mouse ones. Read data end 4 residues before the CDR3 end; the end is taken from the germline J gene. The chain links TRBV13-1 to TRBJ2-5; 9 nucleotides agree with TRBD1. The CDR3 is made up of 14 amino acids. CDR1 NSHNY and CDR2 SYGAGN come from the germline V gene. The CDR3 DNA, read in part, is TGTGCCAGCAGTGACGGGACAGGGATTGAC. Translating it yields CASSDGTGID. The full CDR3 reads CASSDGTGIDTQYF.

This clone was counted ten times or more. Genes and germline are mouse. The CDR3 goes on 4 residues after the read ends, and that part is filled in from the germline J gene. Other DNA sequences in this specimen translate into the identical CDR3. The gene calls are TRBV13-1 and TRBJ2-7, with 11 bases aligning to TRBD2. Germline lookup yields CDR1 NSHNY and CDR2 SYGAGN. This CDR3 contains 14 residues. The CDR3 is CASSPGTGGYEQYF. The sequenced part of the CDR3 DNA is TGTGCCAGCAGTCCCGGGACTGGGGGTTAT.

This clone was found a few times. Given a much more abundant clone one base away, this may be a read error. Gene names are mouse gene names. The CDR3 goes on 4 residues after the read ends, and that part is filled in from the germline J gene. The V gene is TRBV19, the J gene TRBJ2-5; 10 positions match TRBD1. This CDR3 is built from 13 residues. Germline lookup yields CDR1 FNHDT and CDR2 SITEND (reference sequence). The CDR3 loop is CASSGDRGDTQYF. The DNA read from the CDR3 is TGTGCCAGCAGTGGGGACAGGGGAGAC.

For this clone: All gene names here are mouse names. The read finishes 4 residues shy of the CDR3 end, and the germline J gene is used to complete it. Other DNA sequences from this sample encode an identical CDR3 as well. The chain has TRBV5 and TRBJ2-5, with 12 positions matching TRBD1. The germline V gene has CDR1 LGHNA and CDR2 YNLKQL (reference sequence). This CDR3 has 14 residues. The sequenced part of the CDR3 DNA is TGTGCCAGCAGCCCGGGACAGGGGGCGGAC. Protein sequence: CASSPGQGAD. The full CDR3 sequence reads CASSPGQGADTQYF.

This clone appeared a few times. Gene names are mouse gene names. Read sequence stops 4 residues before the CDR3 end, and the germline J gene provides the missing end. The V and J genes are TRBV14 and TRBJ2-2, with D possibly TRBD1 on 6 matching bases. CDR1 is SGHDT and CDR2 is FRDEAV in the germline V gene. Trimming cost V 1 base and J 3 bases, with 13 bases left between them. There are 16 residues in the CDR3. The CDR3 DNA, read in part, is TGTGCCAGCAGTTTCAAGGACAGTAGGGACACCGGG. The encoded protein is CASSFKDSRDTG. The whole CDR3 region reads CASSFKDSRDTGQLYF.

The table lists this clone with a few counts. Gene names follow the mouse nomenclature. The read finishes 4 residues shy of the CDR3 end, and the germline J gene is used to complete it. This rearrangement joins TRBV13-1 to TRBJ2-1; tentative D call: TRBD2 (7 bases). The CDR3 is 14 amino acids. V lost 1 base and J lost 6, with 11 bases in between. Germline values: CDR1 NSHNY, CDR2 SYGAGN. The CDR3 is CASSDYGGLAEQFF. The covered CDR3 bases are TGTGCCAGCAGTGATTACGGGGGGCTTGCT.

In this sample, this clone turned up many times. The gene names given are mouse names. The read ends 4 residues early relative to the CDR3; the germline J gene fills the gap. The chain couples TRBV17 to TRBJ2-2; 8 nucleotides line up with TRBD1. The CDR3 has 14 amino acids. Trimming at V came to 3 bases and at J to 3 bases, leaving 0 bases not matched to a gene. The germline V gene has CDR1 MNHDT and CDR2 YYDKIL. The CDR3 is CASSRTGDTGQLYF. The DNA read from the CDR3 is TGTGCTAGCAGTAGGACAGGGGACACCGGG.

About this clone: Mouse germline and gene names are used. The CDR3 end falls 4 residues outside the read, so it is completed with the germline J gene. Other nucleotide sequences in the sample specify the same CDR3. The chain joins TRBV19 to TRBJ2-2; perhaps TRBD1 as D (5 bases). The CDR3 runs to 14 residues. Trimming shortened V by 1 base and J by 2 bases, and 6 bases separated the two germline ends. Germline V CDR1 and CDR2: FNHDT, SITEND (reference sequence). The CDR3 loop is CASSIPGNTGQLYF. The part of the CDR3 DNA that was read is TGTGCCAGCAGTATACCAGGGAACACCGGG.

This clone was seen more than once but under ten times. These gene names are mouse names. Coverage ceases 4 residues before the CDR3 finishes, and the germline J gene fills in the end. The chain joins TRBV1 to TRBJ2-2; TRBD1 matches at 7 bases. CDR3 length: 12 residues. Per the germline V gene, CDR1 is NSQYPW and CDR2 is LRSPGD (reference sequence). The sequenced CDR3 bases are TGCACCTGCACACAGGGGAACGGG. Amino acids: CTCTQGNG. The complete CDR3 protein is CTCTQGNGQLYF.

This clone occurred many times. The gene symbols are mouse symbols. The read stops 4 residues short of the end of the CDR3; the missing end is completed from the germline J gene. The sample contains more than one DNA sequence encoding this CDR3. The chain couples TRBV19 to TRBJ2-1, with D unresolved. The CDR3 sequence is 13 residues long. Germline values: CDR1 FNHDT, CDR2 SITEND (reference sequence). Trimming shortened V by 3 bases and J by 1 base, and 5 bases separated the two germline ends. The part of the CDR3 DNA that was read is TGTGCCAGCAGTACGCAGAACTATGCT. It codes for CASSTQNYA. From start to end, the CDR3 is CASSTQNYAEQFF.

As regards this clone: Genes and germline come from the mouse. The read ends 4 residues early relative to the CDR3; the germline J gene fills the gap. The chain recombines TRBV13-1 with TRBJ1-1; D may be TRBD1 (6 bases). Deletions cut 5 bases from V and 1 base from J, with 12 bases between. The CDR3 consists of 14 residues. Germline V CDR1 and CDR2: NSHNY, SYGAGN. Incomplete CDR3 DNA: TGTGCCAGCAGCTCCGACAGGCTAAACACA. Protein product: CASSSDRLNT. The full CDR3 protein is CASSSDRLNTEVFF.

This clone was counted a few times. Gene names are the mouse ones. Other DNA sequences in this sample translate to the same CDR3. CDR3 loop: CASSDPRGGQDTQYF. Incomplete CDR3 DNA: TGTGCCAGCAGTGATCCGAGGGGAGGCCAAGAC. The V gene is TRBV13-3, the J gene TRBJ2-5; the D gene is possibly TRBD1 (5 bases). The DNA ends 4 residues before the CDR3 does, and the rest of the CDR3 is filled in from the germline J gene. V lost 1 base and J lost 2, with 11 bases in between. This CDR3 is 15 amino acids long. Germline V gives CDR1 NNHDY, CDR2 SYVADS.

With regard to this clone: Gene names and germline match the mouse. The read finishes 4 residues shy of the CDR3 end, and the germline J gene is used to complete it. J is TRBJ2-5 and V is TRBV31; 13 bases match TRBD2. The germline V gene has CDR1 GKSSPN and CDR2 SITVG. With V trimmed by 8 bases and J by 2 bases, 7 bases remained unmatched. CDR3 length: 15 residues. The CDR3 reads CALNRDWGGQDTQYF. The covered CDR3 bases are TGTGCCCTTAACCGGGACTGGGGGGGCCAAGAC. Using reference TRBV31 and TRBJ2-5 for the parts outside the CDR3, the full variable domain is AQTIHQWPVAEIKAVGSPLSLGCTIKGKSSPNLYWYWQATGGTLQQLFYSITVGQVESVVQLNLSASRPKDDQFILSTEKLLLSHSGFYLCALNRDWGGQDTQYFGPGTRLLVL.

This clone showed up just a few times. Mouse gene names apply. The read finishes 4 residues shy of the CDR3 end, and the germline J gene is used to complete it. Distinct nucleotide sequences in the sample also encode this CDR3. The rearrangement joins TRBV31 to TRBJ2-3, with 7 bases that match TRBD2. The junction had 0 bases not matched to a gene; V was cut back by 2 bases and J by 1 base. This CDR3 comprises 13 residues. Germline CDR1 and CDR2: GKSSPN and SITVG. CDR3 bases read: TGTGCCTGGAGTGGGGGGGGTGCAGAA. This gives the protein CAWSGGGAE. The complete CDR3 protein is CAWSGGGAETLYF.

This clone showed up just a few times. Gene names and germline refer to mouse. The CDR3 extends 4 residues past the end of the read, so its final part is completed from the germline J gene. Other DNA variants within this sample encode the same CDR3. The chain is built from TRBV1 and TRBJ2-1, with 8 positions matching TRBD2. CDR3 length: 14 amino acids. Germline V gene data show CDR1 as NSQYPW and CDR2 as LRSPGD (reference sequence). V lost 3 bases and J lost 3; bases outside the gene matches: 1. Here the CDR3 reads CTCSAGLGYAEQFF. The CDR3 DNA, read in part, is TGCACCTGCAGTGCCGGACTGGGCTATGCT.

As for this clone: The gene names given are mouse names. Read data end 4 residues before the CDR3 end; the end is taken from the germline J gene. This chain connects TRBV13-1 to TRBJ1-1; TRBD1 agrees at 8 bases. V dropped 2 bases and J dropped 4; count of bases not matched to a gene: 1. Germline CDR1 is NSHNY and CDR2 is SYGAGN. The CDR3 covers 13 residues. The CDR3 spells CASSETGGTEVFF. CDR3 DNA (partial): TGTGCCAGCAGTGAAACAGGGGGCACA.

This clone appeared many times. The genes are named according to mouse. The read gets to within 4 residues of the CDR3 end, and the germline J gene fills in the rest. V gene TRBV1 combines with J gene TRBJ2-7; D uncertain. Germline assignment: CDR1 NSQYPW and CDR2 LRSPGD (reference sequence). The V end lost 4 bases, the J end lost 3 bases, and 7 bases lay between the germline ends. The CDR3 has 12 residues. The sequenced part of the CDR3 DNA is TGCACCTGCAGTGGACATTACTAT. Translating it yields CTCSGHYY. The CDR3, in full, reads CTCSGHYYEQYF. The whole variable domain, filled in from reference TRBV1 and TRBJ2-7, reads VTLLEQNPRWRLVPRGQAVNLRCILKNSQYPWMSWYQQDLQKQLQWLFTLRSPGDKEVKSLPGADYLATRVTDTELRLQVANMSQGRTLYCTCSGHYYEQYFGPGTRLTVL.